This T cell receptor beta chain was sequenced in a study of cytomegalovirus exposure and HLA in healthy donors. Using immunoSEQ multiplex PCR, the repertoire was profiled, and TCRdb retains in-frame clones only, with some absent. The sample lists some 150,000 clones, roughly 89% seen once, with about 3.5% in the top ten. V lost 6 bases and J lost 0, with 17 bases in between. This CDR3 region has 16 residues. Germline V CDR1 and CDR2: SNHLY, FYNNEI. J is TRBJ1-1 and V is TRBV2; D remains ambiguous. This receptor was taken from a woman younger than 30 in good health and CMV-seropositive. Sequencing was done on a sample of PBMCs. The CDR3 region has the DNA TGTGCCAGCAGGGGAGTCCTACTGCTGATGAACACTGAAGCTTTCTTT. Translated: CASRGVLLLMNTEAFF.